This record concerns one T cell receptor (beta chain) sequence. As yet, its antigen is unknown. This sample was taken from a study of cytomegalovirus exposure and HLA in healthy donors. The germline V and J ends were trimmed by 0 bases and 2 bases, with 7 bases remaining between them. Per germline, CDR1 SGDLS and CDR2 YYNGEE. The CDR3 is made up of 14 amino acids. PCR was performed using 60 Vbeta and 13 Jbeta primers. This table comes from immunoSEQ multiplex PCR, and its TCRdb copy is limited to in-frame clones, with some not included. The sample comprises 150,000 to 190,000 clones, roughly 84% of which are singletons, and less than 2.5% rests with the top ten. Whole-study findings and limits: Upon later analysis, TCR association rates were observed to vary by HLA locus, being highest for DRB1 and lowest for HLA-C.

The chain links TRBV9 to TRBJ2-3; D is unclear. The source of this sequence is a woman aged 18 to 35 in good health and CMV-seronegative. What was sequenced was PBMCs. The CDR3 loop is CASSVDGATDTQYF. Written as DNA, the CDR3 is TGTGCCAGCAGCGTAGACGGTGCCACAGATACGCAGTATTTT. The full variable domain, with the rest looked up from reference TRBV9 and TRBJ2-3, is DSGVTQTPKHLITATGQRVTLRCSPRSGDLSVYWYQQSLDQGLQFLIQYYNGEERAKGNILERFSAQQFPDLHSELNLSSLELGDSALYFCASSVDGATDTQYFGPGTRLTVL.